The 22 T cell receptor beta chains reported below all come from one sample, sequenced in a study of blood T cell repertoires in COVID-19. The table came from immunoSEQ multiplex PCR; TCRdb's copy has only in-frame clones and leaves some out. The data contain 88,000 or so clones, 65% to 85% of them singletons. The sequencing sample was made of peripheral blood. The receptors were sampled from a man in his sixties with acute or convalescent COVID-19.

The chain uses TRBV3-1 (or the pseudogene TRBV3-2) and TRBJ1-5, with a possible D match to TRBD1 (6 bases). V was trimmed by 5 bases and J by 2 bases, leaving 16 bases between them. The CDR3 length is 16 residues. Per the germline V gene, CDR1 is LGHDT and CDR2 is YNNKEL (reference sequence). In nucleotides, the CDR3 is TGTGCCAGCAGCTTCTCCTGGGGGCTTGGCAATCAGCCCCAGCATTTT. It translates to CASSFSWGLGNQPQHF.

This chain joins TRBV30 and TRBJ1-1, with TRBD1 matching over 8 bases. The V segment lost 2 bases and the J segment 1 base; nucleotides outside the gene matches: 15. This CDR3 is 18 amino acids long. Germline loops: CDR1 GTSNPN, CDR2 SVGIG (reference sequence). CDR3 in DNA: TGTGCCTGGAGTAGAGGAGGGACAGGCGGCACCCGGAACACTGAAGCTTTCTTT. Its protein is CAWSRGGTGGTRNTEAFF.

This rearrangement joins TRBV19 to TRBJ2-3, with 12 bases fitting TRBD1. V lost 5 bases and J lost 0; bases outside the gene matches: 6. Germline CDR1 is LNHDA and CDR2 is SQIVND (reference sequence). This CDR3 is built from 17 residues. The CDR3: CASSRRDRGPSTDTQYF. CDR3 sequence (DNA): TGTGCCAGTAGTCGCCGGGACAGGGGGCCAAGCACAGATACGCAGTATTTT.

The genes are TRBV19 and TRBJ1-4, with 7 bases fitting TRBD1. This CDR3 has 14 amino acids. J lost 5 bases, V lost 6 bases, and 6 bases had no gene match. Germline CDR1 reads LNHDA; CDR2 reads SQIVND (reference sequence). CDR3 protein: CASSTGDLNEKLFF. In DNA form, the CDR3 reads TGTGCCAGTAGCACAGGGGACCTGAATGAAAAACTGTTTTTT.

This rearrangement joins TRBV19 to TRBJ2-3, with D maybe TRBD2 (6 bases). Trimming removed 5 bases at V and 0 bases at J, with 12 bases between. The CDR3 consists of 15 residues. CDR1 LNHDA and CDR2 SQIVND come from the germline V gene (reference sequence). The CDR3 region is CASSFLAASTDTQYF. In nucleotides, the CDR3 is TGTGCCAGTAGTTTCTTAGCGGCTAGCACAGATACGCAGTATTTT. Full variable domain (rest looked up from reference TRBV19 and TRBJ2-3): DGGITQSPKYLFRKEGQNVTLSCEQNLNHDAMYWYRQDPGQGLRLIYYSQIVNDFQKGDIAEGYSVSREKKESFPLTVTSAQKNPTAFYLCASSFLAASTDTQYFGPGTRLTVL.

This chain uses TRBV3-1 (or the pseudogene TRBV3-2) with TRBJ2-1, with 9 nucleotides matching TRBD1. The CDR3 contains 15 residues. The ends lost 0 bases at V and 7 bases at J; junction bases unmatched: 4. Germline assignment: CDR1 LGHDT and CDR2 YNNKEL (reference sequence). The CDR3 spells CASSQEGQGWNEQFF. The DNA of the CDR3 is TGTGCCAGCAGCCAAGAAGGACAGGGGTGGAATGAGCAGTTCTTC.

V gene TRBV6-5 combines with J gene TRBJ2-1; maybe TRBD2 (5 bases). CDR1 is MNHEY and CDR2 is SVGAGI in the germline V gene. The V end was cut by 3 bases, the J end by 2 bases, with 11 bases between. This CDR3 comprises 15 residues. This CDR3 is CASSYSDSPYNEQFF. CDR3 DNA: TGTGCCAGCAGTTATTCGGACTCCCCCTACAATGAGCAGTTCTTC.

CDR3 amino acids: CASSVRTGDEKLFF. For the CDR3, the DNA is TGTGCCAGCAGCGTTAGGACAGGGGATGAAAAACTGTTTTTT. The V and J genes are TRBV3-1 (or the pseudogene TRBV3-2) and TRBJ1-4, with 9 bases fitting TRBD1. Germline V gives CDR1 LGHDT, CDR2 YNNKEL (reference sequence). This CDR3 region has 14 residues. V lost 5 bases, J lost 6 bases, and 4 bases stayed unmatched.

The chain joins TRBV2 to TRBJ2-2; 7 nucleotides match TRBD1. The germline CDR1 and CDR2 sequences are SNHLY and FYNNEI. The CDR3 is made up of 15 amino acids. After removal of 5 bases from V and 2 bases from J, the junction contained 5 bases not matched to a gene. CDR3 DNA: TGTGCCAGCAGTCGGGACAGTTCTAACACCGGGGAGCTGTTTTTT. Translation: CASSRDSSNTGELFF.

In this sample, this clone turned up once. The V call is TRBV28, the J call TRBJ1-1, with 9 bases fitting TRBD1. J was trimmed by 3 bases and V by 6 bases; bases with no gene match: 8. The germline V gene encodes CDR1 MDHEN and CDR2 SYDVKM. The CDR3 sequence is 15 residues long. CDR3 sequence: CASRPLGQGDTEAFF. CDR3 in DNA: TGTGCCAGCAGACCACTGGGACAGGGTGACACTGAAGCTTTCTTT.

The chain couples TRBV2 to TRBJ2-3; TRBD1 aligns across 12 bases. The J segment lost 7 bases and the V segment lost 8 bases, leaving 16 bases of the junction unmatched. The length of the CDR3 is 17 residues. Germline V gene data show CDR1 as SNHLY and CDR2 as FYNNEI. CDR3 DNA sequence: TGTGCCAGCCGGGAGGGATCCGGGACAGGGGGCTTGAATACGCAGTATTTT. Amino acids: CASREGSGTGGLNTQYF.

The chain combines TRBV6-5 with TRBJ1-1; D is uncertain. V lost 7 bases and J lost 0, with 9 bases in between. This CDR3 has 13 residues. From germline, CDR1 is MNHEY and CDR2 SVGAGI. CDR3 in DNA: TGTGCCAGCACTCGGGTGATGAACACTGAAGCTTTCTTT. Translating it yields CASTRVMNTEAFF.

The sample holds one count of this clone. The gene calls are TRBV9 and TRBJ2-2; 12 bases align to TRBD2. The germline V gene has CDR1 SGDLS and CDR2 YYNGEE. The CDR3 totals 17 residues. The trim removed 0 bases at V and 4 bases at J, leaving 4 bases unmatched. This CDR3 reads CASSVVGLAGLTGELFF. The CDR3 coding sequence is TGTGCCAGCAGCGTAGTAGGACTAGCGGGGCTCACCGGGGAGCTGTTTTTT. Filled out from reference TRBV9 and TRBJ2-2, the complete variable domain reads DSGVTQTPKHLITATGQRVTLRCSPRSGDLSVYWYQQSLDQGLQFLIQYYNGEERAKGNILERFSAQQFPDLHSELNLSSLELGDSALYFCASSVVGLAGLTGELFFGEGSRLTVL.

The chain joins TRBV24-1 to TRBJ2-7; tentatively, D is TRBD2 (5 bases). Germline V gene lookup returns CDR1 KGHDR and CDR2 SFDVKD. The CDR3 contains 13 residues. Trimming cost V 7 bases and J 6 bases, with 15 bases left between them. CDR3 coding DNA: TGTGCCACCAGCCCGAGTGCGGGTGGCGAGCAGTACTTC. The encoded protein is CATSPSAGGEQYF.

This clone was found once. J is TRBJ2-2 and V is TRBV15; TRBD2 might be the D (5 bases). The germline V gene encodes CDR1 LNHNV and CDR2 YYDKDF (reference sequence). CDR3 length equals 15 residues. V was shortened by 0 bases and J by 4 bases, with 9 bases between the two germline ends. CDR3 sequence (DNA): TGTGCCACCAGCAGAGATAGCGTCCCCACCGGGGAGCTGTTTTTT. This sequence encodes CATSRDSVPTGELFF.

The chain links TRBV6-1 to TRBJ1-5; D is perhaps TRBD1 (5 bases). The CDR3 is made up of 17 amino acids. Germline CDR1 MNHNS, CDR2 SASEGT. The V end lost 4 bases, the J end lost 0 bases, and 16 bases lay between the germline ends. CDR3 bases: TGTGCCAGCAGTGCCCCTCGACAGCACGTTAGCAATCAGCCCCAGCATTTT. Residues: CASSAPRQHVSNQPQHF.

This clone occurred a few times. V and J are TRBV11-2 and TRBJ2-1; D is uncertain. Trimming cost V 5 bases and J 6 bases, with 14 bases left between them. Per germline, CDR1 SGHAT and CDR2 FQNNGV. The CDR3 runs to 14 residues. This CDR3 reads CASSVVIHLNEQFF. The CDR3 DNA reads TGTGCCAGCAGCGTGGTTATACACCTCAATGAGCAGTTCTTC.

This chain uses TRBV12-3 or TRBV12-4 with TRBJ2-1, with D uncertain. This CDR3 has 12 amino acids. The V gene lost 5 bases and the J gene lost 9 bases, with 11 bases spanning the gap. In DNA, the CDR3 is TGTGCCAGCAGTAATGTACTGGTTGAGCAGTTCTTC. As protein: CASSNVLVEQFF.

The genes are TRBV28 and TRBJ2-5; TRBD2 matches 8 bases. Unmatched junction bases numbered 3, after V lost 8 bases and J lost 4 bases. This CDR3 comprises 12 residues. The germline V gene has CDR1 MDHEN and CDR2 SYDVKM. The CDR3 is CASFGGVETQYF. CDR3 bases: TGTGCCAGCTTCGGGGGGGTAGAGACCCAGTACTTC.

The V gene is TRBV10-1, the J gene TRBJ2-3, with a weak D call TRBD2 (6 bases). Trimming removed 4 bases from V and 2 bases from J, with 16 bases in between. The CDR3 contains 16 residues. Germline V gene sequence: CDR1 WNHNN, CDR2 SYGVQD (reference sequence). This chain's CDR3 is CASSGFRGSDTDTQYF. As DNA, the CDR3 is TGCGCCAGCAGTGGTTTTCGGGGGAGCGACACAGATACGCAGTATTTT.

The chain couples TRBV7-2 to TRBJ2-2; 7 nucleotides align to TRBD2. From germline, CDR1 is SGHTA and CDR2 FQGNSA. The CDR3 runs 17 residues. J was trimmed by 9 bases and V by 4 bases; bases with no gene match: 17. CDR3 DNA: TGTGCCAGCAGCTCGGGAGGAGGGAGCTTGGGGCCCCGGGAGCTGTTTTTT. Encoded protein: CASSSGGGSLGPRELFF. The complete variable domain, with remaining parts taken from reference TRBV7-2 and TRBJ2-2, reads GAGVSQSPSNKVTEKGKDVELRCDPISGHTALYWYRQSLGQGLEFLIYFQGNSAPDKSGLPSDRFSAERTGGSVSTLTIQRTQQEDSAVYLCASSSGGGSLGPRELFFGEGSRLTVL.

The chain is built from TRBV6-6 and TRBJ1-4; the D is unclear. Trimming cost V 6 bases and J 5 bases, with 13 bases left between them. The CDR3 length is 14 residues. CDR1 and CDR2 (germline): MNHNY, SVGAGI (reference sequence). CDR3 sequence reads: CASSAKSENEKLFF. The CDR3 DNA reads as TGTGCCAGCAGCGCTAAATCTGAGAATGAAAAACTGTTTTTT.